This T cell receptor (beta chain) was recovered during a study of blood T cell repertoires in COVID-19. Study in general: Specimens from acute and convalescent COVID-19 originated in the United States, Italy and Spain. In each case, the material was cDNA or gDNA derived from T cells, B-cell-depleted T cells, or PBMCs.

After removal of 4 bases from V and 0 bases from J, the junction contained 9 bases not matched to a gene. The germline CDR1 and CDR2 sequences are SGHNT and YYREEE (reference sequence). The CDR3 runs to 16 residues. Original handling: Amplification with reference gene primers provided the estimates of nucleated cell counts. Sequencing used immunoSEQ multiplex PCR; TCRdb keeps in-frame clones, though not all of them. The V and J calls and the clone size are those of that table, but D and trimming were determined from the DNA. This sample has 18,000 or so clones, with 65% to 85% found just once. This chain joins TRBV5-4 and TRBJ2-5; 7 bases align to TRBD2. Sequenced: peripheral blood. This sequence was found in a man aged 35-49 years with active or convalescent COVID-19. The CDR3 nucleotides read TGTGCCAGCAGCCGAAGCGGGAATCCTAACCAAGAGACCCAGTACTTC. This translates into CASSRSGNPNQETQYF.